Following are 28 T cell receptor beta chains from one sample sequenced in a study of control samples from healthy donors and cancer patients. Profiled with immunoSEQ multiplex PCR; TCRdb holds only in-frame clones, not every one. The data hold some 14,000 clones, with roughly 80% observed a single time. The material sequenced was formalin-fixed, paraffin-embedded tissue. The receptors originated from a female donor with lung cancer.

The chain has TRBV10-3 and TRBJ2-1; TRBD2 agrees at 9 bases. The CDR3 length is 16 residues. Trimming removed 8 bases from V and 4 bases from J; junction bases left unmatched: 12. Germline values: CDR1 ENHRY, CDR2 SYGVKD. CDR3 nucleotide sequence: TGTGCCATCGGGGAATGGCTAGCGGGGTTTTACAATGAGCAGTTCTTC. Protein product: CAIGEWLAGFYNEQFF.

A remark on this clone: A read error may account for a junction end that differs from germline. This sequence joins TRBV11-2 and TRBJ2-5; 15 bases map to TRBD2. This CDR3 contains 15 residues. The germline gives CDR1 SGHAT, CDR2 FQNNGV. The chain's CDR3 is CASSARTSGGETQYF. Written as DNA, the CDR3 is TGTGCCAGCAGTGCTCGGACTAGCGGGGGGGAGACCCAATACTTC.

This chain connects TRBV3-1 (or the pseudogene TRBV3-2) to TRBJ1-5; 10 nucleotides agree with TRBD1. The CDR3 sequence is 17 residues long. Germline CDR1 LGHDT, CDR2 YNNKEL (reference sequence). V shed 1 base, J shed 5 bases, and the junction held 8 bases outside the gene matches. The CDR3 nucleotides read TGTGCCAGCAGCCAAGTTGGAGTGGACAGGGGGTATCAGCCCCAGCATTTT. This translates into CASSQVGVDRGYQPQHF.

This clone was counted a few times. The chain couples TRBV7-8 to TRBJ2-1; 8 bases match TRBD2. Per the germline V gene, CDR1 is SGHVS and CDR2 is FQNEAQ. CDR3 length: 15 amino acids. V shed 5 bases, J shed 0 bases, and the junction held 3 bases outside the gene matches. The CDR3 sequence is CASSVSGSSYNEQFF. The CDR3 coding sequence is TGTGCCAGCAGCGTGAGCGGGAGCTCCTACAATGAGCAGTTCTTC.

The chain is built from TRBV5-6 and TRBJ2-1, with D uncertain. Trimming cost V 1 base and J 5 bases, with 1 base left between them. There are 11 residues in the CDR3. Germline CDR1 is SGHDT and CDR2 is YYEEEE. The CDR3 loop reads CASSLNNEQFF. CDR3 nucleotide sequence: TGTGCCAGCAGCTTGAACAATGAGCAGTTCTTC.

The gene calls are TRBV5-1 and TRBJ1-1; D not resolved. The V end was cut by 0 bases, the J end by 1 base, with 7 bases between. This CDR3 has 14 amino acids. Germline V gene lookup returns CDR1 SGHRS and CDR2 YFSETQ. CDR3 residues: CASSLGHSNTEAFF. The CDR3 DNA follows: TGCGCCAGCAGCTTGGGACACTCGAACACTGAAGCTTTCTTT.

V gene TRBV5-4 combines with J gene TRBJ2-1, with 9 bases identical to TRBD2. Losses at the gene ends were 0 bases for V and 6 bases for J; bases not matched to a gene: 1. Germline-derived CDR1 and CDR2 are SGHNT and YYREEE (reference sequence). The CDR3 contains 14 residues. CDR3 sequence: CASSLGTSVNEQFF. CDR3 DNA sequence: TGTGCCAGCAGCTTGGGGACTAGCGTCAATGAGCAGTTCTTC.

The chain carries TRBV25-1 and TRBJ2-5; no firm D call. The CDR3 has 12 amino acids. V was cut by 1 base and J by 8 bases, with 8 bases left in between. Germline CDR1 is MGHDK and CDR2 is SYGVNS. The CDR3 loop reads CASSESLRTQYF. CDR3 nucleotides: TGTGCCAGCAGTGAATCTCTGCGTACCCAGTACTTC.

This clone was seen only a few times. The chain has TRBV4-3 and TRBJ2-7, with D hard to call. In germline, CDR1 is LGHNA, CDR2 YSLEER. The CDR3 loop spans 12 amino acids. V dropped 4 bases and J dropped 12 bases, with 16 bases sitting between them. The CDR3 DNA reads TGCGCCAGCAGCCCAGACACGGGTTCTCTGTACTTC. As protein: CASSPDTGSLYF.

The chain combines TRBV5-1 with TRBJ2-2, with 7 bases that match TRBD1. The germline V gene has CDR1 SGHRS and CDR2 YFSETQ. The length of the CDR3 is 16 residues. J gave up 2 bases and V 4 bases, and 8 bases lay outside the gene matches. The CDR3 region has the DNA TGCGCCAGCAGCGGCAGGGGGTATGGAAACACCGGGGAGCTGTTTTTT. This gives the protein CASSGRGYGNTGELFF.

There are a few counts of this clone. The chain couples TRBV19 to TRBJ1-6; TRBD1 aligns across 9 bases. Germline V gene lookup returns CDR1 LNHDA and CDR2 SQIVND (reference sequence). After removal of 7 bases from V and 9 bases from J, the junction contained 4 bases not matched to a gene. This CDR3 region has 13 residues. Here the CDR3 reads CASTQTGGSPLHF. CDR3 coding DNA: TGTGCCAGTACTCAGACAGGGGGTTCACCCCTCCACTTT. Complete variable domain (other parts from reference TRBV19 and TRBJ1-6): DGGITQSPKYLFRKEGQNVTLSCEQNLNHDAMYWYRQDPGQGLRLIYYSQIVNDFQKGDIAEGYSVSREKKESFPLTVTSAQKNPTAFYLCASTQTGGSPLHFGNGTRLTVT.

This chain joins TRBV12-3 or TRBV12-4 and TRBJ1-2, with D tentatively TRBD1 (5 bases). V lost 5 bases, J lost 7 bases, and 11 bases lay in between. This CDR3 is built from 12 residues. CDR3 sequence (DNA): TGTGCCAGCAGTAGAGGAGGGGTTGGCTACACCTTC. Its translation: CASSRGGVGYTF.

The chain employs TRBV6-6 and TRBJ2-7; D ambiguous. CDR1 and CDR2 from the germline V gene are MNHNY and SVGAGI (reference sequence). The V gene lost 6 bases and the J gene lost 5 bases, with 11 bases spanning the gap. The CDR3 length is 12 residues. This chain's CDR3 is CASSYVLDEQYF. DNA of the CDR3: TGTGCCAGCAGCTACGTGTTGGACGAGCAGTACTTC.

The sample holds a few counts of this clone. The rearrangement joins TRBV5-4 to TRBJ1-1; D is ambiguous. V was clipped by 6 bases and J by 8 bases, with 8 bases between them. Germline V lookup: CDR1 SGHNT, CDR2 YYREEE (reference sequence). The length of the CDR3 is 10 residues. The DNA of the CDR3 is TGTGCCAGCAATGATGTCGAAGCTTTCTTT. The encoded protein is CASNDVEAFF.

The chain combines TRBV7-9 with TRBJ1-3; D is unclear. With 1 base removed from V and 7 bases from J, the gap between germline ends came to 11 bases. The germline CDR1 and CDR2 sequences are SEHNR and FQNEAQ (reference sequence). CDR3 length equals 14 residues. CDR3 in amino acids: CASSLVRGWNTIYF. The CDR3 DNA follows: TGTGCCAGCAGCTTAGTCAGAGGGTGGAACACCATATATTTT.

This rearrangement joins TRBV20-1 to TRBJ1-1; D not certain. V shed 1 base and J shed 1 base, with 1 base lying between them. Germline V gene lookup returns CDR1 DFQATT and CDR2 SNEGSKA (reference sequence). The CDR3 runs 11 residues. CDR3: CSARANTEAFF. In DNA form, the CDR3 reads TGCAGTGCTAGAGCGAACACTGAAGCTTTCTTT.

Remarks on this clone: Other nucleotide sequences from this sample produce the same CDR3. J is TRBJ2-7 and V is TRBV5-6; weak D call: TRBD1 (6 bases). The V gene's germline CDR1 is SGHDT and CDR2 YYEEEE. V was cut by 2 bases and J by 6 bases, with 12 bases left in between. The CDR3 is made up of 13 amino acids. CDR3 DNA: TGTGCCAGCAGCTTCAACCAGGGGAGCGAGCAGTACTTC. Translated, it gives CASSFNQGSEQYF.

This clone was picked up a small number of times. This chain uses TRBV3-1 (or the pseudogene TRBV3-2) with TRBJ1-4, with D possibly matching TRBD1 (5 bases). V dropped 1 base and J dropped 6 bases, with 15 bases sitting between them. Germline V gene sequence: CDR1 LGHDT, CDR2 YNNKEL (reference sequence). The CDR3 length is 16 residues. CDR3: CASSQVDRTGDEKLFF. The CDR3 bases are TGTGCCAGCAGCCAAGTTGATAGAACAGGAGATGAAAAACTGTTTTTT.

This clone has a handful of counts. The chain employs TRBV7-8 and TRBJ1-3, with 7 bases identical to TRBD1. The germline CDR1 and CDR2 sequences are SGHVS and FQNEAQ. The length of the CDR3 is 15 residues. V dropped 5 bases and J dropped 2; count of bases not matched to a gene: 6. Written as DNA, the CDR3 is TGTGCCAGCAGCCCCTATACAGGGGCTGGAAACACCATATATTTT. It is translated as CASSPYTGAGNTIYF.

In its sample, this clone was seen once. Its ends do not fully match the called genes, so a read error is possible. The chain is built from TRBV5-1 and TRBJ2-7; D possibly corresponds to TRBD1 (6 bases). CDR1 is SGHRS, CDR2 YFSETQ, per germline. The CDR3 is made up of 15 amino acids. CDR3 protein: CANSLMVRQGHEQYF. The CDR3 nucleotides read TGCGCCAACAGCTTGATGGTTAGGCAGGGGCACGAGCAGTACTTC.

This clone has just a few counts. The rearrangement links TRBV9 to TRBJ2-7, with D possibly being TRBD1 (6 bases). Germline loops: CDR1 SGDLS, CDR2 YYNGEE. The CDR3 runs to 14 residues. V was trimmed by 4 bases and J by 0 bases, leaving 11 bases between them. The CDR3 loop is CASSLTGSSYEQYF. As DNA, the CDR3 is TGTGCCAGCAGCCTTACAGGGTCCTCCTACGAGCAGTACTTC.

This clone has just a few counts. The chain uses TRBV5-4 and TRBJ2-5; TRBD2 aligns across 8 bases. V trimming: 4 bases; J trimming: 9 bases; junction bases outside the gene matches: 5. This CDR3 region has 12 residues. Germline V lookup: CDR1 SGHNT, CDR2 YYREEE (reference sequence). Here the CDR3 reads CASSTREGAQYF. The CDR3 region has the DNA TGTGCCAGCAGCACCCGGGAGGGGGCCCAGTACTTC.

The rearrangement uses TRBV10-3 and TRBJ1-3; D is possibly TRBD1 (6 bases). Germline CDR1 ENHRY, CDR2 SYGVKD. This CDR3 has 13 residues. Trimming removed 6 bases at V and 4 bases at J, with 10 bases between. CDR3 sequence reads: CAIRQGEGNTIYF. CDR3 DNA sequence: TGTGCCATCAGACAGGGTGAAGGAAACACCATATATTTT.

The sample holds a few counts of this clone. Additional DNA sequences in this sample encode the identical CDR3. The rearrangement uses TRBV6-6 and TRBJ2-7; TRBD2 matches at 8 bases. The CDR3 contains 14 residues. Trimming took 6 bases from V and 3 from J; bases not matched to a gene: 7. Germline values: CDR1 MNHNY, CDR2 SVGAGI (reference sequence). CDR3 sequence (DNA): TGTGCCAGCAGGACAGGACTAGCAGTCTACGAGCAGTACTTC. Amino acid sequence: CASRTGLAVYEQYF.

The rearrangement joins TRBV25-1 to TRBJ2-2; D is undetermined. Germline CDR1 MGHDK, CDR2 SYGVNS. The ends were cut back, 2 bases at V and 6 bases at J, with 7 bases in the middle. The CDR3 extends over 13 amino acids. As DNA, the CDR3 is TGTGCCAGCAGTGAAATTACAGCCGGGGAGCTGTTTTTT. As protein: CASSEITAGELFF. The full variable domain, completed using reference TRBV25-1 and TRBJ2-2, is EADIYQTPRYLVIGTGKKITLECSQTMGHDKMYWYQQDPGMELHLIHYSYGVNSTEKGDLSSESTVSRIRTEHFPLTLESARPSHTSQYLCASSEITAGELFFGEGSRLTVL.

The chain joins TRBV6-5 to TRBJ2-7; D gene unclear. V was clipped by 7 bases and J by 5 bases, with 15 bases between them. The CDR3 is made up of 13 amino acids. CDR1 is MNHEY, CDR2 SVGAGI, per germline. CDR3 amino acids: CASNILQGDEQYF. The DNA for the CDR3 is TGTGCCAGCAATATCCTACAAGGCGACGAGCAGTACTTC.

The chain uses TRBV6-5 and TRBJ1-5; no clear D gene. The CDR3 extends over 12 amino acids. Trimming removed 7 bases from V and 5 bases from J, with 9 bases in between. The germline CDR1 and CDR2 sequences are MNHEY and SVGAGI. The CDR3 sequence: CASKPADQPQHF. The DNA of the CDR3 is TGTGCCAGCAAACCCGCTGATCAGCCCCAGCATTTT.

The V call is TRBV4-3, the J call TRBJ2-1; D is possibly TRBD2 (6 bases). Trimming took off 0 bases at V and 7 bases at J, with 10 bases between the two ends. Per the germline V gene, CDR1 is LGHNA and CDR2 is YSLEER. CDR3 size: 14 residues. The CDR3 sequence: CASSQERGRNEQFF. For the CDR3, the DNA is TGCGCCAGCAGCCAAGAGAGAGGGAGGAATGAGCAGTTCTTC.